This T cell receptor (beta chain) was sequenced in a study of glioma-infiltrating T cells after dendritic cell vaccination. The repertoire was sequenced with immunoSEQ multiplex PCR; TCRdb's copy has only in-frame clones and lacks some. Of about 99,000 clones in the sample, around 80% are singletons; the top ten hold 5% to 7%. The sample's time point: after dendritic cell vaccination, including at tumor progression/relapse. The CDR3 has 15 amino acids. In germline, CDR1 is SNHLY, CDR2 FYNNEI. The V segment lost 7 bases and the J segment 2 bases; nucleotides outside the gene matches: 5. This rearrangement joins TRBV2 to TRBJ2-6; 7 bases agree with TRBD1. This clonotype was sampled from a human donor with glioblastoma. Sample: blood, taken after dendritic cell vaccination. The CDR3: CASKEGGAGANVLTF. The CDR3 DNA sequence: TGTGCCAGCAAGGAAGGGGGCGCTGGGGCCAACGTCCTGACTTTC.